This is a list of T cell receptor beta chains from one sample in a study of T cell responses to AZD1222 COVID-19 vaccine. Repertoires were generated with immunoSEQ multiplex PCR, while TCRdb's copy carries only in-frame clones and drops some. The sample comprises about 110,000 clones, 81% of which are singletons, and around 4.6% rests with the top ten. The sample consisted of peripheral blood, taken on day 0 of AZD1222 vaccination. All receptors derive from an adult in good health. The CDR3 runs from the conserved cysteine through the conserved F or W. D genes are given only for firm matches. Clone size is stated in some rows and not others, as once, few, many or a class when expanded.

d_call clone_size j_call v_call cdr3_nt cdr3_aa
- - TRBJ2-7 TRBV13 TGTGCCAGCAGCTTTTACTCCTCAGCCTCCTACGAGCAGTACTTC CASSFYSSASYEQYF
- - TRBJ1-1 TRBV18 TGTGCCAGCTCACCCCCCCCGAACACTGAAGCTTTCTTT CASSPPPNTEAFF
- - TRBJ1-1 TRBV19 TGTGCCAGTAGTGCTTACAGGGCAGAGGCTTTCTTT CASSAYRAEAFF
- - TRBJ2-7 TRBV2 TGTGCCAGCAGTGAACAGAACTCCTACGAGCAGTACTTC CASSEQNSYEQYF
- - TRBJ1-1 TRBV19 TGTGCCAGTAGTACCCAACAGGGATACACTGAAGCTTTCTTT CASSTQQGYTEAFF
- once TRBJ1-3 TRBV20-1 TGCAGTGCTAGTGCTCCTGGAAACACCATATATTTT CSASAPGNTIYF
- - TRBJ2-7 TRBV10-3 TGTGCCATCAGTGAGTCGGGAGAGCAGTACTTC CAISESGEQYF
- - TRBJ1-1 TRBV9 TGTGCCAGCAGCGTGAGGGGAGACGGGATAAACACTGAAGCTTTCTTT CASSVRGDGINTEAFF
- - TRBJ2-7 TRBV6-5 TGTGCCAGCAGTTACAAAGTTACACTCTACGAGCAGTACTTC CASSYKVTLYEQYF
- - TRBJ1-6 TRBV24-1 TGTGCCACCAGTGACTCCAGACGTCCACATTCACCCCTCCACTTT CATSDSRRPHSPLHF
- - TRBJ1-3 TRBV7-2 TGTGCCAGCAGCTTAGCCACAGGGACCTCTGGAAACACCATATATTTT CASSLATGTSGNTIYF
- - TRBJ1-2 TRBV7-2 TGTGCCAGCAGCCTGTCAGGACTCTCAAACTATGGCTACACCTTC CASSLSGLSNYGYTF
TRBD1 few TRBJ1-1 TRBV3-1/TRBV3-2 TGTGCCAGCAGCCCGTACATCCGGGACAGGATGGGGTACACTGAAGCTTTCTTT CASSPYIRDRMGYTEAFF
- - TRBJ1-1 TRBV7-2 TGTGCCAGCAGCTTTAGGGTATTGAACACTGAAGCTTTCTTT CASSFRVLNTEAFF
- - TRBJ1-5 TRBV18 TGTGCCAGCTCTCCGGACAGCAGCAATCAGCCCCAGCATTTT CASSPDSSNQPQHF
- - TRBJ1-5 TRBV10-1 TGCGCCAGCACTGGACGGAACAATCAGCCCCAGCATTTT CASTGRNNQPQHF
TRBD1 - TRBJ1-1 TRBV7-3 TGTGCCAGCAGCACCACAGGGGGCACTGAAGCTTTCTTT CASSTTGGTEAFF
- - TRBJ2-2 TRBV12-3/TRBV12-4 TGTGCCAGCAGTATTAAGGGGGGGGAGCTGTTTTTT CASSIKGGELFF